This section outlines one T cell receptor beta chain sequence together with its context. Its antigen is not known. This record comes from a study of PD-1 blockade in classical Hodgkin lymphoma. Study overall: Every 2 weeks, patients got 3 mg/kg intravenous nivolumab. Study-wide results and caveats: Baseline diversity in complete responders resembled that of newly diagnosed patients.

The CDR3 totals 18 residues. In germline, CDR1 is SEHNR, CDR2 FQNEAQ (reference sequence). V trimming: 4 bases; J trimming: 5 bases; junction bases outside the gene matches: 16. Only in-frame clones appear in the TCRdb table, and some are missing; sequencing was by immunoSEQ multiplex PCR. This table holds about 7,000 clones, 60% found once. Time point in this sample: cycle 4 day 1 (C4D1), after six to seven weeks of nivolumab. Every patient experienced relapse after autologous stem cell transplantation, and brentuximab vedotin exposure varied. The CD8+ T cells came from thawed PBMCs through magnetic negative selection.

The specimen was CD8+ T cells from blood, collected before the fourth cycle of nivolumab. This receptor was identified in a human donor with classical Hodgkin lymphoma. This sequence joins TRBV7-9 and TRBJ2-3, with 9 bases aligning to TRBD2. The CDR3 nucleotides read TGTGCCAGCAGCTCGGAACTCTTCGCGGGAGGGCCGCGAGATACGCAGTATTTT. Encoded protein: CASSSELFAGGPRDTQYF.